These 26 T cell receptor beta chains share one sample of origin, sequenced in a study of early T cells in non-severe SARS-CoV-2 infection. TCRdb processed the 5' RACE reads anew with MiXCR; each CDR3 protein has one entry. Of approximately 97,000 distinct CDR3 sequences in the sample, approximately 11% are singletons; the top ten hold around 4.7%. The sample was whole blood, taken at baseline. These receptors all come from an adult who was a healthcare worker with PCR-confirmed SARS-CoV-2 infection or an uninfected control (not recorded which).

CDR3 coding DNA: TGCAGTGCTAGAGATCCGACTAGCGGGAACTACGAGCAGTACTTC. Translating gives CSARDPTSGNYEQYF. The rearrangement links TRBV20-1 to TRBJ2-7; 11 bases line up with TRBD2. The germline gives CDR1 DFQATT, CDR2 SNEGSKA (reference sequence). The junction had 4 bases not matched to a gene; V was cut back by 0 bases and J by 3 bases. This CDR3 is built from 15 residues.

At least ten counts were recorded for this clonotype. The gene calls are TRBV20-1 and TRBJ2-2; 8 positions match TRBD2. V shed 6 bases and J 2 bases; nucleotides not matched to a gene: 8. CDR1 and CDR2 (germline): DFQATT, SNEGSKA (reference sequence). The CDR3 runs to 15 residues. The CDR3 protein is CSAEAAGVNTGELFF. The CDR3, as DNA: TGCAGTGCCGAAGCAGCGGGAGTTAACACCGGGGAGCTGTTTTTT.

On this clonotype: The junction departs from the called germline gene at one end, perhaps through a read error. The CDR3 DNA is TGTGCCAGCGGCTTCGGACAGGCGAACACTGAAGCTTTCTTT. This gives the protein CASGFGQANTEAFF. This rearrangement joins TRBV7-9 to TRBJ1-1; the match to TRBD1 covers 7 bases. There are 14 residues in the CDR3. Germline V gene data show CDR1 as SEHNR and CDR2 as FQNEAQ (reference sequence). Full variable domain (rest looked up from reference TRBV7-9 and TRBJ1-1): DTGVSQNPRHKITKRGQNVTFRCDPISEHNRLYWYRQTLGQGPEFLTYFQNEAQLEKSRLLSDRFSAERPKGSFSTLEIQRTEQGDSAMYLCASGFGQANTEAFFGQGTRLTVV.

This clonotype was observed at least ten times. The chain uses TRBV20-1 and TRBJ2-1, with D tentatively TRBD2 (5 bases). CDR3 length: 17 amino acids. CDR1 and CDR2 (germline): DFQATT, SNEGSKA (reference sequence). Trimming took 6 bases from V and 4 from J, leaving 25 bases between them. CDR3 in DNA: TGCAGTGCGTCACCACGCCTGGGCGGACGAGGGTACAATGAGCAGTTCTTC. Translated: CSASPRLGGRGYNEQFF.

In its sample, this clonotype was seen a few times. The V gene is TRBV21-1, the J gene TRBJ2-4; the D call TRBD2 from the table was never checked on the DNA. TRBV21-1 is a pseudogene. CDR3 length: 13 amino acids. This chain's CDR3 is CASRGQRVDIQYF. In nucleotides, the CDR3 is TGTGCCAGCAGGGGCCAAAGGGTTGACATTCAGTACTTC.

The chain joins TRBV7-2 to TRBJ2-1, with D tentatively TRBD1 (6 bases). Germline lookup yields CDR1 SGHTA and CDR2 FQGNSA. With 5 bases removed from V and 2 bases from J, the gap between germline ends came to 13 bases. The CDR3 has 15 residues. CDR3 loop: CASSPQGVTYNEQFF. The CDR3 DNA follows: TGTGCCAGCAGCCCACAGGGAGTCACCTACAATGAGCAGTTCTTC.

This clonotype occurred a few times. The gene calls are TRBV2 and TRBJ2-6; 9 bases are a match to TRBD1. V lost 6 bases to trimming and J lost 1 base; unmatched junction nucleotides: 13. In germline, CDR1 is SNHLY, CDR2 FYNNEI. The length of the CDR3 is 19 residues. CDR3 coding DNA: TGTGCCAGCAGCGTAGTCCGGGACAGGGTGAGATCTGGGGCCAACGTCCTGACTTTC. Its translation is CASSVVRDRVRSGANVLTF.

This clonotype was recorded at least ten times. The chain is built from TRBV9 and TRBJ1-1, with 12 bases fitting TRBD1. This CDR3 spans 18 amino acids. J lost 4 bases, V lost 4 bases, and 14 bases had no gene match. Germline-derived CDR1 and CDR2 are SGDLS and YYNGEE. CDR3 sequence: CASSPERDRGLVGTEAFF. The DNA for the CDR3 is TGTGCCAGCAGCCCGGAGCGGGACAGGGGGCTGGTGGGCACTGAAGCTTTCTTT. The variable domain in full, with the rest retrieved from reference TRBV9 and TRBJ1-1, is DSGVTQTPKHLITATGQRVTLRCSPRSGDLSVYWYQQSLDQGLQFLIQYYNGEERAKGNILERFSAQQFPDLHSELNLSSLELGDSALYFCASSPERDRGLVGTEAFFGQGTRLTVV.

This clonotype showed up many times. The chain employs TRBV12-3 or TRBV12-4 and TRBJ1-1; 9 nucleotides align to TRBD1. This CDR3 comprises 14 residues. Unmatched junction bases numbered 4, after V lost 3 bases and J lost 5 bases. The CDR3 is CASSFTGGKTEAFF. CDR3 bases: TGTGCCAGCAGTTTTACAGGGGGCAAGACTGAAGCTTTCTTT.

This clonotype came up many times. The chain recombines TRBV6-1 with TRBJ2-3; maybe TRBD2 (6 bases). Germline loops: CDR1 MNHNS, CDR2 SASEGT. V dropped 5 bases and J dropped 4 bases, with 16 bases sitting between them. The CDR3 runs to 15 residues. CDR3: CASSTGLNSADTQYF. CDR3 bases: TGTGCCAGCAGTACGGGACTCAATAGCGCAGATACGCAGTATTTT.

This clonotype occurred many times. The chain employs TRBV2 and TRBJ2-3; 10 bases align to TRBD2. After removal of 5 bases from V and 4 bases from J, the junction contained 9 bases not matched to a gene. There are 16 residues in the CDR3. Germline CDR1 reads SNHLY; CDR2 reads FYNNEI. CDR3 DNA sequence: TGTGCCAGCAGTTTAGGACTAGCGGCGCATCCAGATACGCAGTATTTT. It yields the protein CASSLGLAAHPDTQYF.

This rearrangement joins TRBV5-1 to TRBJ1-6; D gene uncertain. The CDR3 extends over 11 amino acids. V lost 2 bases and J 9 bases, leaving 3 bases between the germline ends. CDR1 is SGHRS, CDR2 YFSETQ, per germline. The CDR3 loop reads CASSFGSPLHF. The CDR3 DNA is TGCGCCAGCAGCTTTGGTTCACCCCTCCACTTT. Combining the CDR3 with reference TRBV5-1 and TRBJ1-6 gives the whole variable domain KAGVTQTPRYLIKTRGQQVTLSCSPISGHRSVSWYQQTPGQGLQFLFEYFSETQRNKGNFPGRFSGRQFSNSRSEMNVSTLELGDSALYLCASSFGSPLHFGNGTRLTVT.

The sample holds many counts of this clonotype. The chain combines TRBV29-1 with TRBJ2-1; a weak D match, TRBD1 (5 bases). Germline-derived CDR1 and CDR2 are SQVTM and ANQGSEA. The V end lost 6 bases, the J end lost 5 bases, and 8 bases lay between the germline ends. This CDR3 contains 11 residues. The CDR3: CSVRTNNEQFF. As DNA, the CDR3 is TGCAGCGTCCGGACAAACAATGAGCAGTTCTTC.

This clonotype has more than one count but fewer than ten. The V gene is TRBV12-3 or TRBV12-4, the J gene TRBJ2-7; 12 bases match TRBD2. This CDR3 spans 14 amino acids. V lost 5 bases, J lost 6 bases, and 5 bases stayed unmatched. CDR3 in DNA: TGTGCCAGCAGTCTCTCTAGCGGGGGGGTCGAGCAGTACTTC. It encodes CASSLSSGGVEQYF.

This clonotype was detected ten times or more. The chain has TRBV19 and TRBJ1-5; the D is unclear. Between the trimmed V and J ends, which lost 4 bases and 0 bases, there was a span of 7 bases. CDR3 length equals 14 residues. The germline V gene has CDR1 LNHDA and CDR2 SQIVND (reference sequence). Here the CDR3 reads CASSTTDSNQPQHF. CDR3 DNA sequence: TGTGCCAGTAGTACTACAGATAGCAATCAGCCCCAGCATTTT.

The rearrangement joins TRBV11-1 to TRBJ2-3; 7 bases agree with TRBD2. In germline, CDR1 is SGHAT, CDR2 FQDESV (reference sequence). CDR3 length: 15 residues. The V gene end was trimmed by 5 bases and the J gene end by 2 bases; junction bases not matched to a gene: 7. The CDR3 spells CASSPRLASTDTQYF. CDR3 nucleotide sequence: TGTGCCAGCAGCCCGAGACTAGCATCCACAGATACGCAGTATTTT.

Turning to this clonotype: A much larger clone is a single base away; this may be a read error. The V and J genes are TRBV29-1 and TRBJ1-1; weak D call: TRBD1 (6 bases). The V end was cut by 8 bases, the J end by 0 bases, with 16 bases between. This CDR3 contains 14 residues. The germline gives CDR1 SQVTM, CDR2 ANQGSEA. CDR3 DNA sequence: TGCAGCCTCCGGTGCGGACAGTTGAACACTGAAGCTTTCTTT. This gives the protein CSLRCGQLNTEAFF.

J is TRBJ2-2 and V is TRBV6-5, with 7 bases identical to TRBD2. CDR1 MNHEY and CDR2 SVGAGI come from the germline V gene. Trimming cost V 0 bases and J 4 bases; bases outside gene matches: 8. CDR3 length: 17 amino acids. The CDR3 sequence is CASSYSAAGRRTGELFF. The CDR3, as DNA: TGTGCCAGCAGTTACTCGGCAGCGGGGAGACGCACCGGGGAGCTGTTTTTT.

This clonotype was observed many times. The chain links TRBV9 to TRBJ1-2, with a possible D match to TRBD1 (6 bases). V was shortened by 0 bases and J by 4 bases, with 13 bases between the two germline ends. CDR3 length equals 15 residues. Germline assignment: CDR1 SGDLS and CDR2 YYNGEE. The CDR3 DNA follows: TGTGCCAGCAGCGTAGAAGTGGGGGGCGTCTATGGCTACACCTTC. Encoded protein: CASSVEVGGVYGYTF.

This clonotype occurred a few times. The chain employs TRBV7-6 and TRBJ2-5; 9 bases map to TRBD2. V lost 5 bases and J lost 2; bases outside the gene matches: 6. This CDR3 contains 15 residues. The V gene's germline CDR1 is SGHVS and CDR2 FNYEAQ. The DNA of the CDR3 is TGTGCCAGCAGCCCGGCGACTAGCGGACAAGAGACCCAGTACTTC. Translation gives CASSPATSGQETQYF.

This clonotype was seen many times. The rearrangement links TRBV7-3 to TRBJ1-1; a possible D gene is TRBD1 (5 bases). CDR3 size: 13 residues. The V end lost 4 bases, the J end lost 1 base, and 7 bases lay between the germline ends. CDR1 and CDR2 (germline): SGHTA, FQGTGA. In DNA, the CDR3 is TGTGCCAGCAGCTCACAGGCGAACACTGAAGCTTTCTTT. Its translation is CASSSQANTEAFF.

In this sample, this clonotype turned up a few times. This chain's CDR3 is CAISGSNEQFF. The CDR3 bases are TGTGCCATCAGTGGATCCAATGAGCAGTTCTTC. The chain has TRBV10-3 and TRBJ2-1, with D unresolved. Trimming removed 4 bases at V and 6 bases at J, with 4 bases between. CDR1 and CDR2 (germline): ENHRY, SYGVKD. The CDR3 contains 11 residues.

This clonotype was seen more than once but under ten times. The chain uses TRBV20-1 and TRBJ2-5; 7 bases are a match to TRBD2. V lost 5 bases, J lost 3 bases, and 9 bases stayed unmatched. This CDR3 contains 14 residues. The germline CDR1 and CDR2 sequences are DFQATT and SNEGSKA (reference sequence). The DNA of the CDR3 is TGCAGTGCTGGGGATGGAGCGGGAAAAGAGACCCAGTACTTC. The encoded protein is CSAGDGAGKETQYF.

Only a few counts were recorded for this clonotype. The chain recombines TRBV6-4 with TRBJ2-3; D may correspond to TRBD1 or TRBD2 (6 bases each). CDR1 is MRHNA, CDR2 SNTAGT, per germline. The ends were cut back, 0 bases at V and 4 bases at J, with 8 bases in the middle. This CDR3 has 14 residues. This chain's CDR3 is CASSDSGGADTQYF. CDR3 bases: TGTGCCAGCAGTGACTCCGGGGGCGCAGATACGCAGTATTTT.

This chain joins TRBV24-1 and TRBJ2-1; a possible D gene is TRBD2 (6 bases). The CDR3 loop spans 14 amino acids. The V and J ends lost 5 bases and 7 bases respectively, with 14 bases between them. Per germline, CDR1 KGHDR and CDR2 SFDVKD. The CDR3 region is CATSVGIRGNEQFF. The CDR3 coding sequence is TGTGCCACCAGTGTAGGTATTCGGGGGAATGAGCAGTTCTTC.

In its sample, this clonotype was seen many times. The CDR3 protein is CSVAQTYWNEQFF. CDR3 coding DNA: TGCAGCGTTGCACAGACTTATTGGAATGAGCAGTTCTTC. This chain connects TRBV29-1 to TRBJ2-1; D uncertain. Trimming removed 4 bases from V and 7 bases from J, with 14 bases in between. Germline lookup yields CDR1 SQVTM and CDR2 ANQGSEA. The CDR3 contains 13 residues.